The text below deals with one T cell receptor (beta chain). The CDR3 totals 14 residues. V was cut by 4 bases and J by 1 base, with 9 bases left in between. The germline CDR1 and CDR2 sequences are SGHTA and FQGNSA. Generated by immunoSEQ multiplex PCR, the TCRdb table keeps only in-frame clones and is missing some. The sample contains more than 150,000 clones, about 88% of which appear only once. Ages ranged from about 18 to 100 years, with residence in approximately 25 US areas. Cohort 3 recovery required two negative PCRs, clearance, or symptom resolution. This record belongs to a study of blood T cell repertoires in COVID-19.

J is TRBJ2-3 and V is TRBV7-2, with a possible D match to TRBD2 (6 bases). The sequence derives from a woman aged 45-60 years who had recovered from COVID-19. The sequenced sample consisted of PBMCs or T cells enriched from blood (not recorded which). The CDR3 nucleotides are TGTGCCAGCAGCTCCCCGGGGGGCACAGATACGCAGTATTTT. It yields the protein CASSSPGGTDTQYF.